This T cell receptor (beta chain) was sequenced during a study of T cells in Graves' hyperthyroidism and ophthalmopathy. Amplification of TCR beta CDR3 regions was performed using RNA transcripts as template. The HTBI primer set served for first-round RT-PCR of the TCR CDR3. TCRdb recomputed calls from the multiplex PCR reads with MiXCR, one row per CDR3 protein. The table has over 300,000 distinct CDR3 sequences, roughly 14% seen once. Newly diagnosed patients aged 18 to 65 had hyperthyroidism of under 2 months' duration. Out of approximately 10 ml of fresh peripheral blood came the PBMCs. Germline-derived CDR1 and CDR2 are SEHNR and FQNEAQ (reference sequence). V lost 2 bases to trimming and J lost 8 bases, with 13 bases between them. This CDR3 is 14 amino acids long.

This TCR was recovered from a woman aged 60-70 years with Graves' hyperthyroidism. The rearrangement joins TRBV7-9 to TRBJ2-1; no firm D call. The sample consisted of blood. Written as DNA, the CDR3 is TGTGCCAGCAGCTTAATTCCACTGTTTGATGAGCAGTTCTTC. It encodes CASSLIPLFDEQFF. The full variable domain, with the rest looked up from reference TRBV7-9 and TRBJ2-1, is DTGVSQNPRHKITKRGQNVTFRCDPISEHNRLYWYRQTLGQGPEFLTYFQNEAQLEKSRLLSDRFSAERPKGSFSTLEIQRTEQGDSAMYLCASSLIPLFDEQFFGPGTRLTVL.